This T cell receptor (beta chain) was observed in a study of T cells after posttransplantation cyclophosphamide. Regarding the study as a whole: Recipient CMV seropositivity and CMV reactivation strongly tracked TRB clonality. Blood and skin or GI T cell repertoires showed limited TRB overlap.

This clone was observed a single time. Its antigen is as yet unknown. Control samples came 1 year after myeloablative marrow transplants with methotrexate plus calcineurin inhibitor. CDR1 is WSHSY and CDR2 is SAAADI in the germline V gene. V gave up 4 bases and J gave up 4 bases, with 13 bases separating them. This CDR3 contains 14 residues. This table comes from immunoSEQ multiplex PCR, and its TCRdb copy is limited to in-frame clones, with some not included. The sample includes about 16,000 clones, roughly 87% seen only once; the top ten take approximately 3.4%. This chain connects TRBV10-2 to TRBJ2-5, with a weak D call TRBD1 (6 bases). This clonotype was obtained from a male patient in his 50s who received an allogeneic stem cell transplant from an unrelated donor, was CMV-positive, and had chronic GVHD only. The graft donor may have given rise to some T cells. The input for sequencing was PBMCs, taken after an allogeneic stem cell transplant with a calcineurin inhibitor and methotrexate. The CDR3 loop is CASSGLVGAETQYF. DNA for the CDR3: TGCGCCAGCAGTGGTCTTGTGGGGGCAGAGACCCAGTACTTC.